This note documents a single TCR beta chain sequence. This entry comes from a study of T cells after yellow fever vaccination. The CDR3 length is 11 residues. Trimming shortened V by 7 bases and J by 6 bases, and 10 bases separated the two germline ends. The germline gives CDR1 MNHNS, CDR2 SASEGT. 5'RACE template switching added a universal primer site and UMIs to TCR cDNA. TCRdb processed the 5' RACE reads anew with MiXCR; each CDR3 protein has one entry. This table has approximately 47,000 distinct CDR3 sequences, 5% to 8% appearing once. The J gene is TRBJ2-7, the V gene TRBV6-1, with a possible D match to TRBD1 (5 bases). The sequence derives from a man under 40 who received the YFV17D yellow fever vaccine. The sequences come from PBMCs, either bulk or a sorted T-cell subset (CD4+, CD8+, memory, or dextramer-sorted; not recorded which), collected 45 days after the yellow fever booster vaccination. CDR3 in DNA: TGTGCCAGCAAAAATGGGGCCGAGCAGTACTTC. It encodes CASKNGAEQYF.